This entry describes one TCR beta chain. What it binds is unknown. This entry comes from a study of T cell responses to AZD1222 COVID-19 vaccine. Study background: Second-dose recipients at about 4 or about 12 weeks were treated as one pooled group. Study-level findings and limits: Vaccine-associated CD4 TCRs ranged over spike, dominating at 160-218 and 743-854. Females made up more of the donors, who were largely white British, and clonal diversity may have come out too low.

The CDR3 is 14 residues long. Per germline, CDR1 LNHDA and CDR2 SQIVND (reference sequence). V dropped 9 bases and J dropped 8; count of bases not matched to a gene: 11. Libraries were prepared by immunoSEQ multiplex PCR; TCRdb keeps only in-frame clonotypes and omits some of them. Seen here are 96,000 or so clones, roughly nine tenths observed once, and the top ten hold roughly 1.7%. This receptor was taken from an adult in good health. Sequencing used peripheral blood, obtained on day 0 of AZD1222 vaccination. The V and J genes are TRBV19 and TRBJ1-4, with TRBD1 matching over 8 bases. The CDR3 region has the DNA TGTGCCAGCCTCCCGAGCAGGGGGCAAGAAAAACTGTTTTTT. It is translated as CASLPSRGQEKLFF. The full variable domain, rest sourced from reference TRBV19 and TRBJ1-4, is DGGITQSPKYLFRKEGQNVTLSCEQNLNHDAMYWYRQDPGQGLRLIYYSQIVNDFQKGDIAEGYSVSREKKESFPLTVTSAQKNPTAFYLCASLPSRGQEKLFFGSGTQLSVL.